This is a list of T cell receptor beta chains from one sample in a study of blood T cells in healthy people across ages. TCRdb re-called the 5' RACE reads through MiXCR, storing one row per CDR3 protein. The sample lists around 600,000 distinct CDR3 sequences, about 45% seen once, with about 22% in the top ten. The sequenced sample was blood. All receptors derive from a man older than 75 in good health. Each CDR3 is given with its conserved first and last residue. Each record gives: CDR3 DNA, CDR3 protein, V gene, clone size, J gene, D gene. The D gene is left open where the match is weak. The listing skips clone size in some rows; elsewhere it reads once, few, many or a size class.

CDR3nt: TGCGCCAGCAGCCAGATTTTGACAGACCTAAATGAAAAACTGTTTTTT
CDR3aa: CASSQILTDLNEKLFF
v_gene: TRBV4-3
abundance: once
j_gene: TRBJ1-4
d_gene: .

CDR3nt: TGTGCCAGCAGTGAGCGACTAGCGTCCCACAATGAGCAGTTCTTC
CDR3aa: CASSERLASHNEQFF
v_gene: TRBV2
abundance: .
j_gene: TRBJ2-1
d_gene: TRBD2

CDR3nt: TGCGCCAGCAGCCAAGAACCGGGAGGGAATTACAATGAGCAGTTCTTC
CDR3aa: CASSQEPGGNYNEQFF
v_gene: TRBV4-1
abundance: .
j_gene: TRBJ2-1
d_gene: TRBD2

CDR3nt: TGCAGCGTAGACCCGACAGGGGCTAGCACAGATACGCAGTATTTT
CDR3aa: CSVDPTGASTDTQYF
v_gene: TRBV29-1
abundance: .
j_gene: TRBJ2-3
d_gene: TRBD1

CDR3nt: TGTGCCTCAACCGACAGGGAGTACGAGCAGTACTTC
CDR3aa: CASTDREYEQYF
v_gene: TRBV30
abundance: .
j_gene: TRBJ2-7
d_gene: TRBD1

CDR3nt: TGCAGCGTTTATCCAGATACGCAGTATTTT
CDR3aa: CSVYPDTQYF
v_gene: TRBV29-1
abundance: .
j_gene: TRBJ2-3
d_gene: .

CDR3nt: TGCAGCACGGGACAGAGCTCCTACAATGAGCAGTTCTTC
CDR3aa: CSTGQSSYNEQFF
v_gene: TRBV29-1
abundance: .
j_gene: TRBJ2-1
d_gene: TRBD1

CDR3nt: TGCGCCAGCAGCTTACAGCTTTCTAGCACAGATACGCAGTATTTT
CDR3aa: CASSLQLSSTDTQYF
v_gene: TRBV5-1
abundance: few
j_gene: TRBJ2-3
d_gene: .

CDR3nt: TGTGCCAGCAGCTTAGACAGGGGGGCTTTCTTT
CDR3aa: CASSLDRGAFF
v_gene: TRBV7-9
abundance: few
j_gene: TRBJ1-1
d_gene: TRBD1

CDR3nt: TGCGCCAGCAGCCAACGAGACAGGGTGGACTATGGCTACACCTTC
CDR3aa: CASSQRDRVDYGYTF
v_gene: TRBV4-1
abundance: few
j_gene: TRBJ1-2
d_gene: TRBD1

CDR3nt: TGCGCCAGCAGCCCGGGACCAAGCTCCTACAATGAGCAGTACTTC
CDR3aa: CASSPGPSSYNEQYF
v_gene: TRBV5-1
abundance: once
j_gene: TRBJ2-7
d_gene: .

CDR3nt: TGCGCCAGCAGCCCGGGACTAGCCCCCAATGAGCAGTACTTC
CDR3aa: CASSPGLAPNEQYF
v_gene: TRBV5-1
abundance: .
j_gene: TRBJ2-5
d_gene: TRBD2

CDR3nt: TGTGCCAGCTCACCCTCAGCGGGAGCCCGCGATGAGCAGTTCTTC
CDR3aa: CASSPSAGARDEQFF
v_gene: TRBV18
abundance: .
j_gene: TRBJ2-1
d_gene: TRBD2

CDR3nt: TGCAGTGCTAGAGACCGGCGACTTTACAATGAGCAGTTCTTC
CDR3aa: CSARDRRLYNEQFF
v_gene: TRBV20-1
abundance: .
j_gene: TRBJ2-1
d_gene: .

CDR3nt: TGTGCCAGCAGCCCCTGGGAGGGGGCGCTGAATGAGCAGTTCTTC
CDR3aa: CASSPWEGALNEQFF
v_gene: TRBV7-8
abundance: .
j_gene: TRBJ2-1
d_gene: .

CDR3nt: TGCGCCAGCGGGCGTGCAGGGGACACTGAAGCTTTCTTT
CDR3aa: CASGRAGDTEAFF
v_gene: TRBV5-1
abundance: few
j_gene: TRBJ1-1
d_gene: .

CDR3nt: TGTGCCAGCAGCCCCGAGAGGGTGGGGACTGGCTACACCTTC
CDR3aa: CASSPERVGTGYTF
v_gene: TRBV7-3
abundance: few
j_gene: TRBJ1-2
d_gene: .

CDR3nt: TGTGCCAGCGCTGGACAGCTCCGGGGGGAGCAGTTCTTC
CDR3aa: CASAGQLRGEQFF
v_gene: TRBV12-3/TRBV12-4
abundance: .
j_gene: TRBJ2-1
d_gene: .

CDR3nt: TGCAGTGCTAGTAGCTGGACGGCATACTACAATGAGCAGTTCTTC
CDR3aa: CSASSWTAYYNEQFF
v_gene: TRBV20-1
abundance: .
j_gene: TRBJ2-1
d_gene: .

CDR3nt: TGCGCCAGCAGCCTACAGGGACAGGGACCAGATACGCAGTATTTT
CDR3aa: CASSLQGQGPDTQYF
v_gene: TRBV4-3
abundance: .
j_gene: TRBJ2-3
d_gene: TRBD1

CDR3nt: TGTGCCAGCAGCCAGGGCCGGGTCTGGGAAAACATTCAGTACTTC
CDR3aa: CASSQGRVWENIQYF
v_gene: TRBV3-1
abundance: .
j_gene: TRBJ2-4
d_gene: .

CDR3nt: TGCAGCGGGGGGCCAAGACAAGAGACCCAGTACTTC
CDR3aa: CSGGPRQETQYF
v_gene: TRBV29-1
abundance: .
j_gene: TRBJ2-5
d_gene: .

CDR3nt: TGTGCCAGCAGCCGGGCGGTAGCGGGAGGGGGGGATACGCAGTATTTT
CDR3aa: CASSRAVAGGGDTQYF
v_gene: TRBV7-2
abundance: .
j_gene: TRBJ2-3
d_gene: TRBD2

CDR3nt: TGTGCCAGCAGCCAATACCCTCCCAGTGACGCCTACAATGAGCAGTTCTTC
CDR3aa: CASSQYPPSDAYNEQFF
v_gene: TRBV3-1
abundance: .
j_gene: TRBJ2-1
d_gene: .

CDR3nt: TGTGCCATCAGTGACCGATCCAGGTACGGGACTAGCGGGAGTAGGAAGCAGTTCTTC
CDR3aa: CAISDRSRYGTSGSRKQFF
v_gene: TRBV10-3
abundance: .
j_gene: TRBJ2-1
d_gene: TRBD2

CDR3nt: TGTGCCAGCAGCCAAGATTGGGCTAGCGGCGCCAAAAACATTCAGTACTTC
CDR3aa: CASSQDWASGAKNIQYF
v_gene: TRBV4-2
abundance: few
j_gene: TRBJ2-4
d_gene: TRBD2

CDR3nt: TGTGCCAGCAGCTTGGGTCCGAACGGCTACACCTTC
CDR3aa: CASSLGPNGYTF
v_gene: TRBV5-6
abundance: .
j_gene: TRBJ1-2
d_gene: .

CDR3nt: TGCAGTGCTAGACTACACTTCGAGCAGTACTTC
CDR3aa: CSARLHFEQYF
v_gene: TRBV20-1
abundance: few
j_gene: TRBJ2-7
d_gene: .

CDR3nt: TGTGCCAGCAGCGGAACCAGGGGGGAGTATGGCTACACCTTC
CDR3aa: CASSGTRGEYGYTF
v_gene: TRBV7-9
abundance: .
j_gene: TRBJ1-2
d_gene: TRBD1

CDR3nt: TGTGCCAGCAGCGTCAGGGGGGTCATACAAGAGACCCAGTACTTC
CDR3aa: CASSVRGVIQETQYF
v_gene: TRBV7-2
abundance: .
j_gene: TRBJ2-5
d_gene: .

CDR3nt: TGTGCCAGCAGTTACGCTGCGGGAGGAAGGGATACGCAGTATTTT
CDR3aa: CASSYAAGGRDTQYF
v_gene: TRBV6-5
abundance: few
j_gene: TRBJ2-3
d_gene: TRBD2

CDR3nt: TGTGCCAGCAGCCTAACTAGCGTCCAAGAGACCCAGTACTTC
CDR3aa: CASSLTSVQETQYF
v_gene: TRBV6-5
abundance: .
j_gene: TRBJ2-5
d_gene: TRBD2

CDR3nt: TGCAGTGCTCCGACTAGCGCCGCCTCTGGGGCCAACGTCCTGACTTTC
CDR3aa: CSAPTSAASGANVLTF
v_gene: TRBV20-1
abundance: .
j_gene: TRBJ2-6
d_gene: TRBD2

CDR3nt: TGCAGTGCTAATAGTGCTAGCGGGAGAAGTGGGTCAGATACGCAGTATTTT
CDR3aa: CSANSASGRSGSDTQYF
v_gene: TRBV20-1
abundance: .
j_gene: TRBJ2-3
d_gene: TRBD2

CDR3nt: TGCAGTGCTAATGCAGGGGGCTATGGCTACACCTTC
CDR3aa: CSANAGGYGYTF
v_gene: TRBV20-1
abundance: .
j_gene: TRBJ1-2
d_gene: TRBD1

CDR3nt: TGTGCCAGCAGTACGCGAGCAGGGCCCTCCTACGAGCAGTACTTC
CDR3aa: CASSTRAGPSYEQYF
v_gene: TRBV6-2/TRBV6-3
abundance: .
j_gene: TRBJ2-7
d_gene: .

CDR3nt: TGCAGCGCTTATACAGGGTTCAATCAGCCCCAGCATTTT
CDR3aa: CSAYTGFNQPQHF
v_gene: TRBV29-1
abundance: .
j_gene: TRBJ1-5
d_gene: .

CDR3nt: TGCGCCAGCAGATGGTCGGGGGCTGAAGCTTTCTTT
CDR3aa: CASRWSGAEAFF
v_gene: TRBV4-3
abundance: .
j_gene: TRBJ1-1
d_gene: .

CDR3nt: TGTGCCAGCTCACCGGACAGACTACAGAACACTGAAGCTTTCTTT
CDR3aa: CASSPDRLQNTEAFF
v_gene: TRBV18
abundance: .
j_gene: TRBJ1-1
d_gene: .

CDR3nt: TGTGCCAGCAGAATAGGGACAGCACCAGGAGATACGCAGTATTTT
CDR3aa: CASRIGTAPGDTQYF
v_gene: TRBV12-3/TRBV12-4
abundance: .
j_gene: TRBJ2-3
d_gene: TRBD1

CDR3nt: TGTGCCAGCACCCGGGACAGGGGGAATGGCCACACCTTC
CDR3aa: CASTRDRGNGHTF
v_gene: TRBV6-2/TRBV6-3
abundance: .
j_gene: TRBJ1-2
d_gene: TRBD1

CDR3nt: TGCGCCAGCAGCTTGGGTCAGAGTCAAGGGACCCAGTACTTC
CDR3aa: CASSLGQSQGTQYF
v_gene: TRBV5-1
abundance: .
j_gene: TRBJ2-5
d_gene: .

CDR3nt: TGTGCCAGCAGCCCCGGGACAGGTTCTAATGGGGCCAACGTCCTGACTTTC
CDR3aa: CASSPGTGSNGANVLTF
v_gene: TRBV7-2
abundance: .
j_gene: TRBJ2-6
d_gene: TRBD1

CDR3nt: TGTGCCAGCAGGCCAGGGGCAAGGAACTACGAGCAGTACTTC
CDR3aa: CASRPGARNYEQYF
v_gene: TRBV27
abundance: few
j_gene: TRBJ2-7
d_gene: .

CDR3nt: TGCAGCGGCGGCGAGACAGATACGCAGTATTTT
CDR3aa: CSGGETDTQYF
v_gene: TRBV29-1
abundance: .
j_gene: TRBJ2-3
d_gene: .

CDR3nt: TGTGCCAGCAGGCCGTTAGCGGGAGGGTACGAGACCCAGTACTTC
CDR3aa: CASRPLAGGYETQYF
v_gene: TRBV2
abundance: .
j_gene: TRBJ2-5
d_gene: TRBD2

CDR3nt: TGCGCCAGCAGCAGCCTTAGCCCACGTAGCACAGATACGCAGTATTTT
CDR3aa: CASSSLSPRSTDTQYF
v_gene: TRBV5-1
abundance: .
j_gene: TRBJ2-3
d_gene: .

CDR3nt: TGTGCCAGCTCACCACTGGAGGGGACAGGACGGGAGACCCAGTACTTC
CDR3aa: CASSPLEGTGRETQYF
v_gene: TRBV18
abundance: .
j_gene: TRBJ2-5
d_gene: TRBD1

CDR3nt: TGTGCCAGCAGTTACGGGCAGCTTCAAGAGACCCAGTACTTC
CDR3aa: CASSYGQLQETQYF
v_gene: TRBV6-6
abundance: many
j_gene: TRBJ2-5
d_gene: .

CDR3nt: TGTGCCAGCAGTCACTCTTACAGGGAATGGTGGTACTTC
CDR3aa: CASSHSYREWWYF
v_gene: TRBV28
abundance: .
j_gene: TRBJ2-4
d_gene: .

CDR3nt: TGTGCCAGCAGTGGATGGAGGGGGGAGTATGGCTACACCTTC
CDR3aa: CASSGWRGEYGYTF
v_gene: TRBV2
abundance: .
j_gene: TRBJ1-2
d_gene: .

CDR3nt: TGTGCCAACAGTTCGACAGGGTCACCCTCTGGGGCCAACGTCCTGACTTTC
CDR3aa: CANSSTGSPSGANVLTF
v_gene: TRBV12-3/TRBV12-4
abundance: .
j_gene: TRBJ2-6
d_gene: TRBD1

CDR3nt: TGTGCCAGCAGCAATAGCACAGATACGCAGTATTTT
CDR3aa: CASSNSTDTQYF
v_gene: TRBV21-1
abundance: few
j_gene: TRBJ2-3
d_gene: .